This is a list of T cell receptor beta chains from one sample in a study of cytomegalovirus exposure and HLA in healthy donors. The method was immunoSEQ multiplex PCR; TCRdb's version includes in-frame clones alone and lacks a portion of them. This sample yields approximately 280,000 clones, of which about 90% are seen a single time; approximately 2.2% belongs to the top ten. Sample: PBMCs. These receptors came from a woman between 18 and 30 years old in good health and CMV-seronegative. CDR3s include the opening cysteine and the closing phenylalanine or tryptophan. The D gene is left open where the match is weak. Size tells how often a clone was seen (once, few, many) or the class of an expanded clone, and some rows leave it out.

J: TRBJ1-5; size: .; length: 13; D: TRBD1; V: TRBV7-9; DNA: TGTTCCAGCAGCGGAGGGGGCGGTCAGCCCCAGCATTTT; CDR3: CSSSGGGGQPQHF
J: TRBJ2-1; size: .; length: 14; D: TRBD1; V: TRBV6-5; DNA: TGTGCCAGCACCTCAGGGGGTGGGTCGAATGAGCAGTTCTTC; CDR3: CASTSGGGSNEQFF
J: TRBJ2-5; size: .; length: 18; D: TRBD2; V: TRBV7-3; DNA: TGTGCCAGCAGCCCTGGAAGCTCCAAGGCAGGGCGGGAGGAGACCCAGTACTTC; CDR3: CASSPGSSKAGREETQYF
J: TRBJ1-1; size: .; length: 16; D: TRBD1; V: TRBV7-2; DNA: TGTGCCAGCAGCTTAGAGAACAGGGGTAAGCACACTGAAGCTTTCTTT; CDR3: CASSLENRGKHTEAFF
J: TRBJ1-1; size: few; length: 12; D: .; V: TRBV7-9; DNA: TGTGCCAGCAGCCCCGACCGGGTGTACCTAACGTTT; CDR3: CASSPDRVYLTF
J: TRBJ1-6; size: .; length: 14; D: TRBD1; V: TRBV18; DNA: TGTGCCAGCTCACTGACAGGGGTGAGCTCACCCCTCCACTTT; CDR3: CASSLTGVSSPLHF
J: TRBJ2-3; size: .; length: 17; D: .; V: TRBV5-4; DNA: TGTGCCAGCAGCCCACGAGGGGGGGCTCGATTCACAGATACGCAGTATTTT; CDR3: CASSPRGGARFTDTQYF
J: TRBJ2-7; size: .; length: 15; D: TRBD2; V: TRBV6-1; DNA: TGTGCCAGCAGTCCTACGCGCCCCGCGGGGGGGGAGCAGTACTTC; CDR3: CASSPTRPAGGEQYF
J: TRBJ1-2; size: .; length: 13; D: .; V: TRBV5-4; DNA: TGTGCCAGCAGGGTGAACGGGGTCCATGGCTACACCTTC; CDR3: CASRVNGVHGYTF
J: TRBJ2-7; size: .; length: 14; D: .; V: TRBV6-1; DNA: TGTGCCAGCAGCCGAATGACAGCCACCTACGAGCAGTACTTC; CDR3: CASSRMTATYEQYF
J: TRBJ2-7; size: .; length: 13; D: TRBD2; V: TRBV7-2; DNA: TGTGCCAGCAGCCCCGGGGGGGCCTACGAGCAGTACTTC; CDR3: CASSPGGAYEQYF
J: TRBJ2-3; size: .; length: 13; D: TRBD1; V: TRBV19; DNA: TGTGCCAGTAAGGACAGGGGGCGATATACGCAGTATTTT; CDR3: CASKDRGRYTQYF
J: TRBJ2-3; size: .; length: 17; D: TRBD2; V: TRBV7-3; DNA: TGTGCCAGCAGCTTAAAGACTAGCGGGGGGTTGGTAGATACGCAGTATTTT; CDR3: CASSLKTSGGLVDTQYF
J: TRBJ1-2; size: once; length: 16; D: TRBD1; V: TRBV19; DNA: TGTGCCAGTAGTAAAAGCCCCGACAGGGCCAACTATGGCTACACCTTC; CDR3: CASSKSPDRANYGYTF
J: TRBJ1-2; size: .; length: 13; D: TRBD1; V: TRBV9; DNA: TGTGCCAGCAGCGCCCGGGACAGCGATGGCTACACCTTC; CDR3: CASSARDSDGYTF
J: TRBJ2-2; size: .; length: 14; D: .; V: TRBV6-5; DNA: TGTGCCAGCATTCCTCCCTTGAACACCGGGGAGCTGTTTTTT; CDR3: CASIPPLNTGELFF